The 15 T cell receptor beta chains below all came from one sample that was sequenced in a study of control samples from healthy donors and cancer patients. The repertoire was sequenced with immunoSEQ multiplex PCR; TCRdb's copy has only in-frame clones and lacks some. The data hold more than 95,000 clones, with 87% observed a single time. Material for sequencing was blood. The receptors originated from a man aged 60 to 69 in good health.

J is TRBJ2-2 and V is TRBV28; no clear D gene. Trimming took 3 bases from V and 5 from J, leaving 10 bases between them. Germline V gene data show CDR1 as MDHEN and CDR2 as SYDVKM. The CDR3 runs 14 residues. CDR3: CASSFASLTGELFF. As DNA, the CDR3 is TGTGCCAGCAGTTTTGCCTCTTTAACCGGGGAGCTGTTTTTT.

The gene calls are TRBV28 and TRBJ1-4; no clear D. Trimming shortened V by 7 bases and J by 5 bases, and 5 bases separated the two germline ends. Germline V CDR1 and CDR2: MDHEN, SYDVKM. This CDR3 region has 11 residues. CDR3: CASTSNEKLFF. For the CDR3, the DNA is TGTGCCAGCACCTCGAATGAAAAACTGTTTTTT. Drawing the rest from reference TRBV28 and TRBJ1-4, the complete variable domain is DVKVTQSSRYLVKRTGEKVFLECVQDMDHENMFWYRQDPGLGLRLIYFSYDVKMKEKGDIPEGYSVSREKKERFSLILESASTNQTSMYLCASTSNEKLFFGSGTQLSVL.

J is TRBJ2-5 and V is TRBV30; D gene ambiguous. CDR1 and CDR2 (germline): GTSNPN, SVGIG (reference sequence). The CDR3 length is 11 residues. The V end was cut by 0 bases, the J end by 7 bases, with 6 bases between. The CDR3 loop reads CAWSVYGTQYF. CDR3 nucleotides: TGTGCCTGGAGTGTATACGGGACCCAGTACTTC. Filled out from reference TRBV30 and TRBJ2-5, the complete variable domain reads SQTIHQWPATLVQPVGSPLSLECTVEGTSNPNLYWYRQAAGRGLQLLFYSVGIGQISSEVPQNLSASRPQDRQFILSSKKLLLSDSGFYLCAWSVYGTQYFGPGTRLLVL.

This clone occurred a few times. This chain joins TRBV28 and TRBJ1-1; tentative D call: TRBD1 (6 bases). The CDR3 has 16 amino acids. Germline V gives CDR1 MDHEN, CDR2 SYDVKM. Trimming left V 3 bases short and J 0 bases short, with 14 bases between. The CDR3 region is CASSFSGGAVNTEAFF. Written as DNA, the CDR3 is TGTGCCAGCAGTTTTTCTGGGGGGGCGGTGAACACTGAAGCTTTCTTT.

The chain employs TRBV10-1 and TRBJ1-2; perhaps TRBD1 as D (6 bases). The CDR3 is made up of 13 amino acids. Trimming stripped 3 bases from V and 8 bases from J, with 13 bases between. Per germline, CDR1 WNHNN and CDR2 SYGVQD (reference sequence). The CDR3 is CASSDKQGYGYTF. CDR3 bases: TGCGCCAGCAGTGATAAACAGGGTTACGGCTACACCTTC.

The chain combines TRBV21-1 with TRBJ1-1; the table's D call, TRBD1, was not checked against the DNA. TRBV21-1 is shown as a pseudogene. The CDR3 is 17 amino acids. Here the CDR3 reads CASSKEGAGDANTEAFF. CDR3 DNA: TGTGCCAGCAGCAAAGAGGGGGCAGGAGATGCGAACACTGAAGCTTTCTTT.

The CDR3 nucleotides are TGTGCCAGCAGCTTAAGTCGTCGACAGGGGCGAAACGCCTACGAGCAGTACTTC. Translating gives CASSLSRRQGRNAYEQYF. The chain is built from TRBV7-2 and TRBJ2-7; TRBD1 agrees at 8 bases. The CDR3 has 18 amino acids. Germline CDR1 and CDR2: SGHTA and FQGNSA. The junction had 14 bases not matched to a gene; V was cut back by 2 bases and J by 2 bases.

The chain employs TRBV28 and TRBJ1-2; D is unclear. The CDR3 extends over 12 amino acids. Germline CDR1 and CDR2: MDHEN and SYDVKM. The V and J ends lost 3 bases and 5 bases respectively, with 7 bases between them. This chain's CDR3 is CASSFGPYGYTF. For the CDR3, the DNA is TGTGCCAGCAGTTTTGGACCGTATGGCTACACCTTC.

The chain employs TRBV7-2 and TRBJ1-1; TRBD1 is a possible D gene (5 bases). The CDR3 totals 13 residues. Germline CDR1 is SGHTA and CDR2 is FQGNSA. Trimming shortened V by 2 bases and J by 11 bases, and 15 bases separated the two germline ends. The CDR3 here is CASSLPSRVGAFF. CDR3 coding DNA: TGTGCCAGCAGCTTACCGAGCAGGGTAGGTGCTTTCTTT.

The genes are TRBV28 and TRBJ1-2; possibly TRBD1 for D (5 bases). Germline V gene lookup returns CDR1 MDHEN and CDR2 SYDVKM. This CDR3 has 16 residues. V lost 5 bases and J 5 bases, leaving 21 bases between the germline ends. CDR3 sequence: CASSPAQGFARYGYTF. The DNA for the CDR3 is TGTGCCAGCAGTCCGGCTCAGGGCTTTGCCCGTTATGGCTACACCTTC.

J is TRBJ1-3 and V is TRBV12-1. TRBV12-1 is flagged as a pseudogene. The CDR3 spans 15 residues. The CDR3 DNA reads as TGTGCCAGCAGCCATAGAGTGTACTCTGGAAACACCATATATTTT. This translates into CASSHRVYSGNTIYF.

This clone occurred a few times. The genes are TRBV10-1 and TRBJ2-1, with D perhaps given as TRBD1 or TRBD2 (5 bases each). The germline V gene encodes CDR1 WNHNN and CDR2 SYGVQD (reference sequence). Trimming removed 2 bases from V and 8 bases from J, with 10 bases in between. The CDR3 has 13 amino acids. The CDR3 DNA follows: TGCGCCAGCAGTGAGGGGGGTCCCCATGAGCAGTTCTTC. Translating gives CASSEGGPHEQFF.

This rearrangement joins TRBV7-8 to TRBJ1-3, with a tentative D call TRBD1 (5 bases). The CDR3 is 14 residues long. Germline values: CDR1 SGHVS, CDR2 FQNEAQ. Trimming shortened V by 4 bases and J by 1 base, and 8 bases separated the two germline ends. The CDR3 bases are TGTGCCAGCAGCTCGGGGGGTTCTGGAAACACCATATATTTT. Its protein product is CASSSGGSGNTIYF. The full variable domain, with the rest looked up from reference TRBV7-8 and TRBJ1-3, is GAGVSQSPRYKVAKRGQDVALRCDPISGHVSLFWYQQALGQGPEFLTYFQNEAQLDKSGLPSDRFFAERPEGSVSTLKIQRTQQEDSAVYLCASSSGGSGNTIYFGEGSWLTVV.

V gene TRBV5-6 combines with J gene TRBJ2-7; unclear D gene. The V end lost 3 bases, the J end lost 5 bases, and 15 bases lay between the germline ends. The length of the CDR3 is 14 residues. CDR1 and CDR2 from the germline V gene are SGHDT and YYEEEE. In DNA, the CDR3 is TGTGCCAGCAGCTATTACAAGGTTGGCAACGAGCAGTACTTC. This encodes CASSYYKVGNEQYF.

The chain is built from TRBV9 and TRBJ2-2; D gene ambiguous. The CDR3 runs to 14 residues. Per the germline V gene, CDR1 is SGDLS and CDR2 is YYNGEE. V gave up 0 bases and J gave up 4 bases, with 7 bases separating them. The CDR3 DNA reads as TGTGCCAGCAGCGTAGAACCCCTCACCGGGGAGCTGTTTTTT. It yields the protein CASSVEPLTGELFF.